Listed below are T cell receptor beta chains from one sample, sequenced in a study of CXCR3-negative and CXCR3-positive naive CD8 T cells. TCRdb re-called the 5' RACE reads; every CDR3 protein appears as one record, without DNA. The sample table sets out roughly 120,000 distinct CDR3 sequences. The sequenced material came from naive CXCR3+ CD8+ T cells from blood. These TCRs come from a human donor in good health. Some clones in this sample may be carry-over from other donors' samples. Both conserved end residues are part of each CDR3.

V,J,CDR3
TRBV20-1,TRBJ2-3,CSAIPPLAGETDTQYF
TRBV7-8,TRBJ2-3,CASSYGSNTDTQYF
TRBV9,TRBJ2-3,CASSEQGGPADTQYF
TRBV3-1,TRBJ1-1,CASSLNPGNTEAFF
TRBV28,TRBJ1-5,CASSGTTFLYSNQPQHF
TRBV11-2,TRBJ2-3,CASSLENRDTDTQYF
TRBV7-9,TRBJ2-1,CASSPRVSGGYNEQFF
TRBV13,TRBJ2-2,CASSSDGELFF
TRBV10-3,TRBJ2-2,CAISDELNTGELFF
TRBV6-4,TRBJ2-1,CASSVLADRDEQFF
TRBV7-9,TRBJ2-7,CASSLPGLNYEQYF
TRBV25-1,TRBJ1-2,CASSVSGVFYGYTF
TRBV29-1,TRBJ2-2,CSVPAPAISTGELFF
TRBV27,TRBJ1-2,CASSFAKGDVYGYTF
TRBV6-5,TRBJ2-1,CASSAGLAGPRTQQFF
TRBV5-1,TRBJ2-1,CASSSAGGYNEQFF
TRBV20-1,TRBJ1-2,CSARVGPYGYTF
TRBV7-9,TRBJ2-3,CASSLISGDTDTQYF